This T cell receptor beta chain was sequenced in a study of shared clonotypes between healthy human individuals (TCRdb year 2020). With respect to the entire study: The cohort included three men and two women between 18 and 49 years of age. For each donor, three plates each were used for CD4 naive and CD4 memory, two plates were used for CD8 naive, and one plate was used for CD8 memory. To estimate repertoire size and how much clonotypes are shared between individuals, the study performed deep sequencing of blood TCR repertoires from a few healthy adults. Different laboratories and diverse techniques were used to prepare libraries and sequence TCR repertoires, to increase sequencing depth and limit assay-specific biases. Each donor's leukapheresis produced roughly between about 0.8 and 8.9 billion PBMCs.

Concerning this clone: What antigen it recognizes has not been identified. Within one base of it there is no much larger clone, and no base qualities were kept.

Using the deep immunoSEQ assay, TCR CDR3 regions were amplified from genomic DNA by multiplex PCR. Extracted genomic DNA from each cell subset was distributed evenly across all wells of several immunoSEQ 96-well plates, and each plate was treated as a replicate. For sorted subsets, about 200 ng genomic DNA, equal to 30,000 to 35,000 T cell genomes, was loaded into each replicate PCR. The purified libraries were quantified using a Qubit 3.0 fluorometer, sized with a Bioanalyzer 2100, and then quantified again using the KAPA Library Quantification kit. Every immunoSEQ 96-well plate was sequenced on a dedicated single-read 150-cycle Illumina NextSeq 550 flow cell. On the authors' methods: Because the immunoSEQ output held only junctional sequences and lacked quality scores, the filtering could not match the filtering applied to full-length reads. To assign V/J genes and CDR3, sequences were annotated against IMGT germline references using PyIR, a Python wrapper for IgBLAST v1.9. Reads were filtered out if the reads had weak V/J assignments (E-value above 1e-6), no CDR3, stop codons, out-of-frame junctions, or ambiguous translated residues. V3J clonotypes were defined by identical inferred V gene, J gene, and CDR3 amino acid sequence. Percentage overlap between repertoires was calculated by dividing the number of shared unique clonotypes by the size of the smaller repertoire. Richness of each repertoire was evaluated using RTK rarefaction, the Chao1 estimator, and Recon v2.1 estimates of unobserved clonotypes. OLGA was used to compute generation probabilities for all TCRbeta clonotypes that the gDNA method yielded from a few donors. TCRdb carries this immuneACCESS record with in-frame sequences only. Its versions omit some clonotypes, under half of them owing to an unresolved V gene in the studies checked, with the rest unexplained. The V and J calls and clone size come from that table; D and trimming were worked out from the DNA. The sample table holds about 2,500,000 clones, of which roughly 92% were seen once. Over 0.12% of the sample lies in the top ten.

Donors were healthy HIV-negative adults with no recently reported acute infections or vaccinations. Only Caucasian adults living in Nashville, Tennessee, USA were represented among the donors. CD4+ T cells were enriched by magnetic negative selection, after which naive cells were positively selected on CD45RA and the negative fraction was taken as the memory subset. After blood collection by leukapheresis, PBMCs were isolated using Ficoll-Histopaque density gradient centrifugation and then cryopreserved in the vapor phase of liquid nitrogen. Analytical flow cytometry was used to check the purity and quantity of every magnetically sorted T cell population. Genomic DNA was isolated from each sorted fraction and quantified by UV absorbance on a Nanodrop 2000c. The CDR3 numbers 15 residues from cysteine through phenylalanine. The kept DNA is CDR3 alone, 45 bases in frame from the first base. V lost 3 bases and J lost 0 bases; the stretch between them is 12 bases long. CDR1 and CDR2 were assigned from the germline V gene as SGHRS and YFSETQ.

Broader findings and caveats from the paper: Sampling was restricted to blood, and TCR repertoires in tissues likely differ from the TCR repertoires found in blood. Because the study included a small number of donors, the genetic and exposure-history diversity represented was limited. Compared with non-shared clonotypes, the clonotypes found in all four sorted-subset donors had higher generation probabilities. Sharing across a few donors was observed for approximately 5% of naive CD4, about 3.2% of naive CD8, 2.3% of memory CD4, and about 0.4% of memory CD8 clonotypes. Incomplete sequencing was indicated by rarefaction of sorted-subset datasets, despite the large sequencing depth. Larger estimated clonotype richness was generally found for naive subsets than for memory subsets. Based on pairwise subsampling, the degree of clonotype sharing among donors was expected to be affected by sequencing depth.

Sequencing used naive CD4+ T cells sorted from blood. The cell subset or site tag for this specimen amounts to: CD45RA+ positively selected. The rearrangement joined TRBV5-1 to TRBJ1-1; TRBD1 is possibly the D segment (5 matching bases). This TCR was sampled from a man in his late teens or twenties in good health. The CDR3 reads as follows: CASSSSGALNTEAFF. The sequenced DNA: TGCGCCAGCAGCTCCTCCGGGGCTTTGAACACTGAAGCTTTCTTT.